This entry describes one T cell receptor beta chain. Its antigen is unknown. V lost 8 bases and J lost 1, with 12 bases in between. Germline V gene data show CDR1 as MNHNS and CDR2 as SASEGT. The CDR3 covers 13 residues. Patients were ineligible given autoimmune disease history or systemic immunosuppression. The method was immunoSEQ multiplex PCR; TCRdb's version includes in-frame clones alone and lacks a portion of them. This sample has approximately 50,000 clones, with 70% to 85% found just once. This entry comes from a study of OX40 agonist ivuxolimab in advanced cancers. Study-wide background: From roughly 23 to 85 years was the age range, with a mean of approximately 58 years, and roughly 80% were male. Study-level points and caveats: Expanded peripheral T cell antigen specificity was not determined.

The chain joins TRBV6-1 to TRBJ2-7, with D maybe TRBD1 (5 bases). The sequence was collected from an adult with an advanced solid tumor such as melanoma, head and neck, liver or kidney cancer. The specimen comprised CD4+ or CD8+ T cells sorted from blood, sampled in a trial of the OX40 agonist ivuxolimab. CDR3 coding DNA: TGTGCCAGCGAACGACAGCGATCCTACGAGCAGTACTTC. It specifies CASERQRSYEQYF.